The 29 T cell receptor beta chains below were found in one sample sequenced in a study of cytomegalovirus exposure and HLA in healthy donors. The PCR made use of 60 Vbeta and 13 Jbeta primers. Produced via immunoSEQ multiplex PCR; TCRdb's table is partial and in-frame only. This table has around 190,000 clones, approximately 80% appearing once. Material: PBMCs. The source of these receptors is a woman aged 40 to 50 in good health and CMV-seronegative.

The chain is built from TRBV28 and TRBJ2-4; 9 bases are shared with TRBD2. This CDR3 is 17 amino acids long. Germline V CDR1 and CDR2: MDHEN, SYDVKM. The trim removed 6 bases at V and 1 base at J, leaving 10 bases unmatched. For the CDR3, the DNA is TGTGCCAGCAGCACAACCCTAGCGGGAAGGGCCAAAAACATTCAGTACTTC. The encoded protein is CASSTTLAGRAKNIQYF.

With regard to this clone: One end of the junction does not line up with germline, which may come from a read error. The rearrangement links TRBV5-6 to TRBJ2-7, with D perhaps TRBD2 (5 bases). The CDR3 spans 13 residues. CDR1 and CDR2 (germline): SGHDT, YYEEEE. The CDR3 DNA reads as TGTGCCAGCAGCCGAACCGGTCTAGAAGCGAGGGTCTTC. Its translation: CASSRTGLEARVF. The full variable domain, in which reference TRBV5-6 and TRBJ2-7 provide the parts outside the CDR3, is DAGVTQSPTHLIKTRGQQVTLRCSPKSGHDTVSWYQQALGQGPQFIFQYYEEEERQRGNFPDRFSGHQFPNYSSELNVNALLLGDSALYLCASSRTGLEARVFGPGTRLTVT.

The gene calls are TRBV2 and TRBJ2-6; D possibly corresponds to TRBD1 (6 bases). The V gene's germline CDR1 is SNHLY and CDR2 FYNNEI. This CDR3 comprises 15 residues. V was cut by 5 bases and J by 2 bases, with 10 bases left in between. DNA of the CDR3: TGTGCCAGCAGTTTACAGGGACCTGGGGCCAACGTCCTGACTTTC. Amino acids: CASSLQGPGANVLTF.

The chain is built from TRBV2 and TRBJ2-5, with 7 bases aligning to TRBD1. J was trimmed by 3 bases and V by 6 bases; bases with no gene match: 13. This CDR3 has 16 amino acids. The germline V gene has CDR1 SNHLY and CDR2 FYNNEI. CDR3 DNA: TGTGCCAGCAGGCCCTTAGGGGGCAGTTTGGAAGAGACCCAGTACTTC. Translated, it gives CASRPLGGSLEETQYF.

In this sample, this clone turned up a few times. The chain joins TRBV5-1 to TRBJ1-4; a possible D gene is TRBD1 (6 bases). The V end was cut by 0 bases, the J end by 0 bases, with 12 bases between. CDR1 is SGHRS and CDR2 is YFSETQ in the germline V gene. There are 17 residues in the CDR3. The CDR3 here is CASSLDLDSATNEKLFF. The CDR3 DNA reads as TGCGCCAGCAGCTTGGACTTGGACAGTGCAACTAATGAAAAACTGTTTTTT.

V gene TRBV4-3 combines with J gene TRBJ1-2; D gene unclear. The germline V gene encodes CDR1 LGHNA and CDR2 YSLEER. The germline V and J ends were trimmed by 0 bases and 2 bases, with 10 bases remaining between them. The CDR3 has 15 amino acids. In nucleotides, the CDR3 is TGCGCCAGCAGCCAAGACAGGATGGGCAACTATGGCTACACCTTC. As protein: CASSQDRMGNYGYTF.

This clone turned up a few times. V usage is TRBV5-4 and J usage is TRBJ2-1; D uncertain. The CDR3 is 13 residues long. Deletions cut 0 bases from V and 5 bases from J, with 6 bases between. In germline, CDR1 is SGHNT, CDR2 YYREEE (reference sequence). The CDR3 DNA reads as TGTGCCAGCAGCTTGGTAGCAAACAATGAGCAGTTCTTC. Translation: CASSLVANNEQFF.

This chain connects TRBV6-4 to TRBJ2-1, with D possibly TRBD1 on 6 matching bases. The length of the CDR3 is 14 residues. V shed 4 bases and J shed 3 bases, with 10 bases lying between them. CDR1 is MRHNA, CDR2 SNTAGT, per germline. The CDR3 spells CASSVQGNYNEQFF. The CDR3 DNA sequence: TGTGCCAGCAGTGTCCAGGGGAACTACAATGAGCAGTTCTTC.

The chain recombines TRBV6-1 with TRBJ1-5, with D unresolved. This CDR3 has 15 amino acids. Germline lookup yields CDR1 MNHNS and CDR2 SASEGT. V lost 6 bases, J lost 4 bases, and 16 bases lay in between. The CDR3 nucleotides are TGTGCCAGCAGCGTGGAATCGGGTAGGAATCAGCCCCAGCATTTT. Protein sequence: CASSVESGRNQPQHF.

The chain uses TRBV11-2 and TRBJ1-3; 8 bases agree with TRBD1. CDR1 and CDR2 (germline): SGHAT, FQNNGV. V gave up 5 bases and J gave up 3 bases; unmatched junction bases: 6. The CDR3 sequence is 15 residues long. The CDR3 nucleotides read TGTGCCAGCAGCATACAGACAGGGGTTGGAAACACCATATATTTT. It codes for CASSIQTGVGNTIYF.

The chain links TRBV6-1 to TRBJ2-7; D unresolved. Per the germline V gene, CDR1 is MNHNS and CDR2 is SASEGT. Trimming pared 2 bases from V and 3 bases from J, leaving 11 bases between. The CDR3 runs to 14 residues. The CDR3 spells CASSESGKIYEQYF. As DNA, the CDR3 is TGTGCCAGCAGTGAATCAGGAAAAATCTACGAGCAGTACTTC.

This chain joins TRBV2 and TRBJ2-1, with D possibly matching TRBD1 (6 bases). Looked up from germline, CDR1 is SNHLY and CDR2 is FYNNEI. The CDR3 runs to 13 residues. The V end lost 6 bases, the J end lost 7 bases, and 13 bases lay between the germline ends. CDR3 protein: CASSLQGWNEQFF. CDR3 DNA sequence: TGTGCCAGCAGCTTACAGGGCTGGAATGAGCAGTTCTTC. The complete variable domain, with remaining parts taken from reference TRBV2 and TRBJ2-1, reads EPEVTQTPSHQVTQMGQEVILRCVPISNHLYFYWYRQILGQKVEFLVSFYNNEISEKSEIFDDQFSVERPDGSNFTLKIRSTKLEDSAMYFCASSLQGWNEQFFGPGTRLTVL.

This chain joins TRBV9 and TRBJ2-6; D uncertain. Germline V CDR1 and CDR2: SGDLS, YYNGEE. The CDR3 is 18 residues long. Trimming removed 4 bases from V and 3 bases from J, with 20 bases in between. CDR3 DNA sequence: TGTGCCAGCAGCATCTCCGACCCGACTCGGGTTGGGGCCAACGTCCTGACTTTC. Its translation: CASSISDPTRVGANVLTF.

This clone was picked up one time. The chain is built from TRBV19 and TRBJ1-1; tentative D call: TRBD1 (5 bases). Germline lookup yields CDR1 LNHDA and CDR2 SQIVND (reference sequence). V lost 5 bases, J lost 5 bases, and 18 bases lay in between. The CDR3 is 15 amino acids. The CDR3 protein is CASSPWPGPGTEAFF. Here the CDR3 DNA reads TGTGCCAGTAGTCCTTGGCCGGGTCCAGGGACTGAAGCTTTCTTT.

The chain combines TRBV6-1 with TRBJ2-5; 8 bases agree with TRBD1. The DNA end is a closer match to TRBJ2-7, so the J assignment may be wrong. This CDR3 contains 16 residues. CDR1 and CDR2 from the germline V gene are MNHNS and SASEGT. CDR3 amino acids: CASSDPRQGSSYEQYF. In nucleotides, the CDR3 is TGTGCCAGCAGTGACCCTCGACAGGGGAGTTCCTACGAGCAGTACTTC.

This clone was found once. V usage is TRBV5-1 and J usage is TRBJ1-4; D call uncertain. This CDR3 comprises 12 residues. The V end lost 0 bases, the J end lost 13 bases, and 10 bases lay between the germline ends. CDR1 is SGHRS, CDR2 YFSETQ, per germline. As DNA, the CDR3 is TGCGCCAGCAGCTTGGACGCCGGGGTACTGTTTTTT. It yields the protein CASSLDAGVLFF.

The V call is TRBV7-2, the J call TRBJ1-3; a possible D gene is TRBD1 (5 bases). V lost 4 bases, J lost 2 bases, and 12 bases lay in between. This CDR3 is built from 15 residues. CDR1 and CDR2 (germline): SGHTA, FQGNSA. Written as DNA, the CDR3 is TGTGCCAGCAGCTCCCACCAGGGTGCTGGAAACACCATATATTTT. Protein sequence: CASSSHQGAGNTIYF.

In DNA, the CDR3 is TGTGCCAGCAGCGTCGACAGCCCCTACGAGCAGTACTTC. Protein product: CASSVDSPYEQYF. This chain joins TRBV27 and TRBJ2-5; D is perhaps TRBD1 (5 bases). The J call may be mistaken, given a closer DNA end match to TRBJ2-7. CDR1 MNHEY and CDR2 SMNVEV come from the germline V gene (reference sequence). The CDR3 covers 13 residues.

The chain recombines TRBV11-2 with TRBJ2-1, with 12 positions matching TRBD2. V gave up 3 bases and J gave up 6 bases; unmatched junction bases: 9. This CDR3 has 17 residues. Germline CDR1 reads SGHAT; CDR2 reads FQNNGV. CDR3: CASSFGVTSGRANEQFF. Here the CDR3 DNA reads TGTGCCAGCAGCTTCGGGGTGACTAGCGGGAGAGCCAATGAGCAGTTCTTC.

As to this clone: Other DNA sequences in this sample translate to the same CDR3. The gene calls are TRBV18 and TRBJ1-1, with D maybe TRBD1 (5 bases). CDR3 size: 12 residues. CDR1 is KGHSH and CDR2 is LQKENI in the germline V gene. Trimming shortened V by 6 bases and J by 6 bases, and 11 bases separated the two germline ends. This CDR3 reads CASSLQGAEAFF. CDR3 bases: TGTGCCAGCTCCCTTCAGGGTGCTGAAGCTTTCTTT. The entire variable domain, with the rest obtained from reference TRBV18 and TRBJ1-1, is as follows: NAGVMQNPRHLVRRRGQEARLRCSPMKGHSHVYWYRQLPEEGLKFMVYLQKENIIDESGMPKERFSAEFPKEGPSILRIQQVVRGDSAAYFCASSLQGAEAFFGQGTRLTVV.

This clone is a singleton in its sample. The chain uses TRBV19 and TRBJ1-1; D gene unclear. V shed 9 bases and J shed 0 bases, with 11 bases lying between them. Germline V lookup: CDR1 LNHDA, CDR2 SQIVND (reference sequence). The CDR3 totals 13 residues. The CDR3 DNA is TGTGCCAGCTCGGAGGGAGTGAACACTGAAGCTTTCTTT. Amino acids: CASSEGVNTEAFF.

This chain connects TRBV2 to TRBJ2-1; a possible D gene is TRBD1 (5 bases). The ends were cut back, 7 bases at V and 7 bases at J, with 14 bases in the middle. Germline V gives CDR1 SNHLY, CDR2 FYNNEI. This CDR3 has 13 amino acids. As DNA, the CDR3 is TGTGCCAGCACAAGGGGAAGAGGTAATGAGCAGTTCTTC. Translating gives CASTRGRGNEQFF.

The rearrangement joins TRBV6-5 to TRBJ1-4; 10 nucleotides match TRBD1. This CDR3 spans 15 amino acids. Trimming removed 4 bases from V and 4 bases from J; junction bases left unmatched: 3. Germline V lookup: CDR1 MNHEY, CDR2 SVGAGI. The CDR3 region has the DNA TGTGCCAGCAGTTGGACAGGGGGTCTTAATGAAAAACTGTTTTTT. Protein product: CASSWTGGLNEKLFF.

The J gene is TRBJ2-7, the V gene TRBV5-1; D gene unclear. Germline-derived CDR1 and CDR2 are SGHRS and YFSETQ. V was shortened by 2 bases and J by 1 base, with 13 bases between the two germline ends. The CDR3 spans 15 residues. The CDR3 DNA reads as TGCGCCAGCAGCTTTTCAAGAGATCCGTCCTACGAGCAGTACTTC. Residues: CASSFSRDPSYEQYF.

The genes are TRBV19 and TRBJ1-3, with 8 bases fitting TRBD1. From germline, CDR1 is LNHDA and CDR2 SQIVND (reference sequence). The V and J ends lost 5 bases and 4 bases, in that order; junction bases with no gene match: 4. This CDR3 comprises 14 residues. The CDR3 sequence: CASSVTGGGNTIYF. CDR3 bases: TGTGCCAGTAGTGTCACAGGGGGAGGAAACACCATATATTTT.

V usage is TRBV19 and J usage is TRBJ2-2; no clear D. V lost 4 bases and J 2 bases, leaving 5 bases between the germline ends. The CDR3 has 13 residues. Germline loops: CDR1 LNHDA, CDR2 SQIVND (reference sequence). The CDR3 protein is CASSSGNTGELFF. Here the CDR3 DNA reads TGTGCCAGTAGTAGCGGCAACACCGGGGAGCTGTTTTTT. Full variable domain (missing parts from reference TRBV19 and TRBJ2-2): DGGITQSPKYLFRKEGQNVTLSCEQNLNHDAMYWYRQDPGQGLRLIYYSQIVNDFQKGDIAEGYSVSREKKESFPLTVTSAQKNPTAFYLCASSSGNTGELFFGEGSRLTVL.

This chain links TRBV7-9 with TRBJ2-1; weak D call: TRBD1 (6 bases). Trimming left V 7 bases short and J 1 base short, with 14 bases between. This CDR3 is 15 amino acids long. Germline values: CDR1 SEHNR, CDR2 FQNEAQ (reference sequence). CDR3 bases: TGTGCCAGCATCCACCAGGGGTTGTCCTACAATGAGCAGTTCTTC. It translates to CASIHQGLSYNEQFF.

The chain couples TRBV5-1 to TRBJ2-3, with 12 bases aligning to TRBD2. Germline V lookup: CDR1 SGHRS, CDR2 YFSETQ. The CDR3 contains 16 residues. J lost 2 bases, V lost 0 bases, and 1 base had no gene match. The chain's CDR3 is CASSLASGGATDTQYF. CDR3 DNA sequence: TGCGCCAGCAGCTTGGCTAGCGGGGGGGCCACAGATACGCAGTATTTT. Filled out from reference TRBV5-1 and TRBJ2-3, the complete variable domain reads KAGVTQTPRYLIKTRGQQVTLSCSPISGHRSVSWYQQTPGQGLQFLFEYFSETQRNKGNFPGRFSGRQFSNSRSEMNVSTLELGDSALYLCASSLASGGATDTQYFGPGTRLTVL.

In DNA, the CDR3 is TGTGCCAGCAGCAGGGGAACGGTCAGCTCCTACGAGCAGTACTTC. Translating it yields CASSRGTVSSYEQYF. This chain links TRBV28 with TRBJ2-7; the D gene is possibly TRBD1 (6 bases). The germline V gene has CDR1 MDHEN and CDR2 SYDVKM. The V and J ends lost 6 bases and 0 bases respectively, with 15 bases between them. The CDR3 runs to 15 residues.